This T cell receptor (beta chain) was captured in a study of human thymus T cells. Study-wide findings and caveats: Thymic and blood repertoires seemed to show skewed V and J gene use.

V was shortened by 5 bases and J by 9 bases, with 22 bases between the two germline ends. This CDR3 comprises 15 residues. Germline CDR1 reads MDHEN; CDR2 reads SYDVKM. Donors consisted of healthy Finnish infants (having corrective surgery for congenital heart defects). During surgery, roughly 0.5-1 mL peripheral blood was drawn from four of eight donors. Blood DNA came from all available leukocytes, not a fixed cell number. Remarks on this clone: Its antigen is unidentified.

TCRdb keeps only in-frame clones here, not all; method: immunoSEQ multiplex PCR. The table includes about 50,000 clones, roughly 94% detected once. The receptor's source is a girl under three years old with a congenital heart defect but otherwise immunologically healthy. The sequenced material came from blood. The genes are TRBV28 and TRBJ2-5; D might be TRBD2 (6 bases). The CDR3 DNA sequence: TGTGCCAGCAGTAGAGCGGGCGCCCGCAAGACGGCCCAGTACTTC. Protein: CASSRAGARKTAQYF.